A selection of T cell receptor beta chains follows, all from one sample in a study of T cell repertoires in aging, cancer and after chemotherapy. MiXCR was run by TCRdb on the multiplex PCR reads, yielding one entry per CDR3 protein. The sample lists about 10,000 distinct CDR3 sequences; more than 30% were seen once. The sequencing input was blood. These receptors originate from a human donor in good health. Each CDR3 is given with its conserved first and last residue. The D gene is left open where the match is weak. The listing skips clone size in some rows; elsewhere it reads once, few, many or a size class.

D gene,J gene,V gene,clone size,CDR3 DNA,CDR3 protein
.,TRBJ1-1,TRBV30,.,TGTGCCTGGAGTGAGCGGGGTACTGAAGCTTTCTTT,CAWSERGTEAFF
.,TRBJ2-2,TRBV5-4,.,TGTGCCAGCAGCTTGGGAGCGGACCCTAAGGCCGGGGAGCTGTTTTTT,CASSLGADPKAGELFF
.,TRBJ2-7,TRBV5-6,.,TGTGCCAGCAGCCTCGGATACAGGGTCGACGAGCAGTACTTC,CASSLGYRVDEQYF
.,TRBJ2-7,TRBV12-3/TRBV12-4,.,TGTGCCAGCAGTTACTCCGACTGGGGGGCTATCTACGAGCAGTACTTC,CASSYSDWGAIYEQYF
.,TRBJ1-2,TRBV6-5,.,TGTGCCAGCAGTTACAACCACCCCGCCTATGGCTACACCTTC,CASSYNHPAYGYTF
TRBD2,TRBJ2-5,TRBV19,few,TGTGCCAGTAGTGGGAGGGCTAGAGAGACCCAGTACTTC,CASSGRARETQYF
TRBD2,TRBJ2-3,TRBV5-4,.,TGTGCCAGCAGCAGCTACAGCGGGAGTCGGGATACGCAGTATTTT,CASSSYSGSRDTQYF
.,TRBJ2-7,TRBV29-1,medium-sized,TGCAGCGTTTCGCCCAGGGGAAACGAGCAGTACTTC,CSVSPRGNEQYF
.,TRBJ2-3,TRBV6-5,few,TGTGCCAGCAGTTACGGCGGGGTCTCGTTGTTGGGGGGCACAGATACGCAGTATTTT,CASSYGGVSLLGGTDTQYF
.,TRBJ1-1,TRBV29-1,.,TGCAGCGTCAAAAGGGGGGTCACTGAAGCTTTCTTT,CSVKRGVTEAFF
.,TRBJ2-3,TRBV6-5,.,TGTGCCAGCTCCGATGTGGGAGATACGCAGTATTTT,CASSDVGDTQYF
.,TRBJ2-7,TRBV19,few,TGTGCCAGTAGTATTTGGGGCTACGAGCAGTACTTC,CASSIWGYEQYF
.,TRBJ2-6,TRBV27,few,TGTGCCAGCAGTTTGACCCCGTCTGGGGCCAACGTCCTGACTTTC,CASSLTPSGANVLTF
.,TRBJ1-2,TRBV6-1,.,TGTGCCAGCAGTGAGAAGGGGAACTATGGCTACACCTTC,CASSEKGNYGYTF
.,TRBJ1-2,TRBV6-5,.,TGTGCCAGCAGACCATCACCCGCAGGGTCGGATGGCTACACCTTC,CASRPSPAGSDGYTF
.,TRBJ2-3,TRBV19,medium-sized,TGTGCCACCGATGCCGAACCGGGACTTAGCACAGATACGCAGTATTTT,CATDAEPGLSTDTQYF
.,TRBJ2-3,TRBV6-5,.,TGTGCCAGCACTAAATTGGGGGCCCAGACAGATACGCAGTATTTT,CASTKLGAQTDTQYF
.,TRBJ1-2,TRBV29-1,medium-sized,TGCAGCGTTGCCGTTCCAGGGGCTCACTATGGCTACACCTTC,CSVAVPGAHYGYTF
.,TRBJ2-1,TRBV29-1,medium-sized,TGCAGCGTTGAAGTGGTAGTTGAGCAGTTCTTC,CSVEVVVEQFF
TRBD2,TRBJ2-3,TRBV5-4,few,TGTGCCAGCAGCCCCCGACTAGCGGGGACGGGTACAGATACGCAGTATTTT,CASSPRLAGTGTDTQYF
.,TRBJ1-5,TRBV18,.,TGTGCCAGCTCACCACGAGGGGTCTCCAATCAGCCCCAGCATTTT,CASSPRGVSNQPQHF
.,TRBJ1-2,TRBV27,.,TGTGCCAGCAGCCCGGGACGTGCGCGGGGCTACACCTTC,CASSPGRARGYTF
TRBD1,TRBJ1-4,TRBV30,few,TGTGCCTGGAGTCCCCCGGGACAGCTCAATGAAAAACTGTTTTTT,CAWSPPGQLNEKLFF
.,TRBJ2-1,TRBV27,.,TGTGCCAGCAGTTTATTCCTCACAAGCGATGAGCAGTTCTTC,CASSLFLTSDEQFF
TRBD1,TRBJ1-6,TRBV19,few,TGTGCCAGTAGTGTTTTATCGGGACAGGGGAATTCACCCCTCCACTTT,CASSVLSGQGNSPLHF
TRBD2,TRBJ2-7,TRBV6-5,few,TGTGCCAGCAGTTACCTCGGGGGGAGCTCCTACGAGCAGTACTTC,CASSYLGGSSYEQYF
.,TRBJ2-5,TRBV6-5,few,TGTGCCAGCAACCCGCGAGGGAGGGGGCGTGAGACCCAGTACTTC,CASNPRGRGRETQYF
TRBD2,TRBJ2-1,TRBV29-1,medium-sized,TGCAGCGTTGACAGCGGGGTATACAATGAGCAGTTCTTC,CSVDSGVYNEQFF
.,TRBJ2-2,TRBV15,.,TGTGCCACAGGATCGAGCGCCCACACCGGGGAGCTGTTTTTT,CATGSSAHTGELFF
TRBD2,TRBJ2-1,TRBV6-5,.,TGTGCCAGCAGGACTCTAGCGGGAGTTATACTAAATGAGCAGTTCTTC,CASRTLAGVILNEQFF
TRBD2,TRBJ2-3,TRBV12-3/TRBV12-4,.,TGTGCCAGCAGTCTTATCTTCGGTGCAGCGGGAGGGACAGATACGCAGTATTTT,CASSLIFGAAGGTDTQYF
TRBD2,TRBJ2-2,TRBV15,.,TGTGCCACCTTAGACGGGCGTTTCGGTAGCGGGAGTGTCGCCGGGGAGCTGTTTTTT,CATLDGRFGSGSVAGELFF
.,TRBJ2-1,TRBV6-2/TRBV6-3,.,TGTGCCAGCAGAAGACCCCAGGGGACCTACAATGAGCAGTTCTTC,CASRRPQGTYNEQFF
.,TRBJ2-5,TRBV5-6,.,TGTGCCAGCAGTCCCGAGGGGGTTCGGGAGACCCAGTACTTC,CASSPEGVRETQYF
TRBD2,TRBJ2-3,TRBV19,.,TGTGCCAGCACTGGGGCAGGCGGGAGGGCCGGAACAGATACGCAGTATTTT,CASTGAGGRAGTDTQYF
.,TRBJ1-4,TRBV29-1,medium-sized,TGCAGCGTTGAGGGATACGCGGAAAAACTGTTTTTT,CSVEGYAEKLFF
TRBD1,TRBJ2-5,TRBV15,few,TGTGCCACTGCAGACAGGGGCTCCGGCCAAGAGACCCAGTACTTC,CATADRGSGQETQYF